This TCR beta chain appears in the sequencing data of a study of blood T cells in healthy people across ages. Germline-derived CDR1 and CDR2 are LNHNV and YYDKDF (reference sequence). The CDR3 is made up of 16 amino acids. The V and J ends lost 1 base and 4 bases, in that order; junction bases with no gene match: 8. In its sample, this clonotype was seen a few times. Combining a sample-barcoded 5' primer with a J-beta primer mix, a second PCR ran for about 6 to 11 cycles. TCRdb reprocessed the 5' RACE reads via MiXCR and lists one record per CDR3 protein. The table lists approximately 400,000 distinct CDR3 sequences, approximately 51% of them singletons.

The chain joins TRBV15 to TRBJ2-7; TRBD1 aligns across 9 bases. The sequenced sample consisted of blood. This clonotype originated in a man in his sixties in good health. CDR3 sequence (DNA): TGTGCCACCAGCAGAGCCCGACAGGGGGGTATTTACGAGCAGTACTTC. It translates to CATSRARQGGIYEQYF.